This T cell receptor beta chain was found in a study of blood T cell repertoires in COVID-19. Across the whole study: Italy, Spain and the United States were the sources of the convalescent and acute COVID-19 samples. T cells, B-cell-depleted T cells, or PBMCs supplied cDNA or gDNA.

Trimming at V came to 2 bases and at J to 7 bases, leaving 8 bases not matched to a gene. The V gene's germline CDR1 is MGHRA and CDR2 YSYEKL. CDR3 length: 17 residues. Authors' data handling: How many nucleated cells were present was estimated from reference gene primer amplification. The repertoire was sequenced with immunoSEQ multiplex PCR; TCRdb's copy has only in-frame clones and lacks some. V, J and clone size are taken as reported in that table, and D and trimming were inferred from the DNA itself. Here the sample spans roughly 280,000 clones, around 90% being singletons. The table lists this clone with many counts.

The specimen sequenced was peripheral blood. This chain joins TRBV4-1 and TRBJ2-1; 13 positions match TRBD2. The sequence came from a woman in her fifties or sixties who had recovered from COVID-19. CDR3 loop: CASSQPTSGRVRNEQFF. CDR3 DNA sequence: TGCGCCAGCAGCCAACCCACTAGCGGGAGGGTTAGGAATGAGCAGTTCTTC.